Included here is one T cell receptor (beta chain) sequence, with context. This clone turned up a few times. What antigen it recognizes has not been identified. No base quality values were provided; no much bigger clone lies one nucleotide off. Looking up the germline V gene (reference sequence) yields CDR1 LGHDT and CDR2 YNNKEL. V is clipped by 4 bases and J by 2 bases, and the sequence between their germline boundaries is 17 bases long. From cysteine to phenylalanine, the CDR3 is 16 amino acids long. The only DNA kept is the CDR3, 48 bases in frame from the first base. Libraries were made using the immunoSEQ multiplex PCR assay. DNA from the cultured and isolated CD4+ T cells underwent TCR beta CDR3 sequencing. Per the original workflow: Non-productive TCR sequences were removed, reads were trimmed to the CDR3 region, and CDR3s of at least 7 amino acids were retained. Antigen-specific clonotypes were identified with the MANAFEST web app by comparing expansion in peptide wells against reference cultures. Positive clones required FDR<0.05 expansion versus reference and all other wells, odds ratio above 5, and frequency above 0.1% in two replicate wells. A clonotype was called cross-reactive if it was significantly expanded both in SARS-CoV-2 spike wells and in at least one common cold coronavirus spike condition. Using the stringdist R package, CDR3 similarity was measured by Levenshtein distance, and unrooted trees were constructed with ape in R 3.6.1. In its TCRdb copy, this immuneACCESS table keeps in-frame sequences only and misses some clones. Where compared with another copy, unresolved V genes explain less than half of these, and the others have no known cause. V and J calls and clone size are given by that table; D and trimming were obtained from the DNA. Counted in this sample were 29,000 or so clones; roughly 74% of them appeared once. The ten largest account for roughly 15% of the sample.

This sample stems from a study of vaccination effects on CD4 cells after COVID-19 (dated by TCRdb to between 2021 and 2024). As for the study more broadly: Post-vaccine samples across the study were collected a median of 72 days after the second dose, with a range of 14 to 241. SARS-CoV-2 spike-specific CD4+ TCR repertoires from before and after mRNA vaccination were compared in COVID-19 convalescent patients and in infection-naive vaccine recipients. A total of 9 to 11 COVID-19 convalescent patients and a few SARS-CoV-2-naive healthy vaccine recipients were included in the full study. In the study, cultures from other donors were sequenced using the Oncomine TCR Beta short-read assay on an Illumina iSeq 100.

In the ViraFEST assay, PBMC were stimulated with viral peptide pools, and TCR sequencing was then used to find antigen-specific CD4+ T cell clonotypes based on their expansion. After around ten days of culture, CD4+ T cells were isolated with the EasySep CD4+ T cell isolation kit. Each participant got two doses of an mRNA SARS-CoV-2 vaccine, either BNT162b2 or mRNA-1273. The absence of prior SARS-CoV-2 infection in healthy vaccine recipients was confirmed by negative nucleocapsid antibodies before and after vaccination. Two million PBMC per well were cultured with approximately 10 ug/ml peptides in IMDM containing 5% human AB serum, approximately 10 IU/ml IL-2 and gentamicin. On days 3 and 7, half of the culture medium was replaced with fresh IL-2-containing medium. Unless otherwise noted, each peptide stimulation condition was cultured in triplicate wells. Using Ficoll-Paque Plus gradient centrifugation, PBMC were separated from whole blood and then either used fresh or cryopreserved at -140C. The spike proteins of SARS-CoV-2 and of the common cold coronaviruses HCoV-NL63, HCoV-OC43 and HCoV-229E were spanned by overlapping peptide pools. The QIAamp micro DNA kit was used to extract genomic DNA from the cultured CD4+ T cells.

Findings and caveats that apply to the study as a whole: The study was limited by a small number of convalescent patients and lacked early post-infection timepoints. Both infection-induced and vaccine-induced clones contracted markedly at late post-vaccination timepoints, which is consistent with waning T cell responses. Among healthy vaccine recipients, nearly all vaccine-induced clones were SARS-CoV-2 mono-reactive, and only 1 of 255 was cross-reactive with common cold coronaviruses.

The receptor comes from a human donor who received a COVID-19 vaccine. This sample comprised CD4+ T cells from PBMCs cultured with HCoV-OC43 spike peptides, obtained after COVID-19 vaccination. Read against the paper, the sample's cell subset or site label means: HCoV-OC43 spike overlapping peptide pool stimulation. This sequence uses TRBV3-1 (or the pseudogene TRBV3-2) and TRBJ2-5; the D gene is possibly TRBD1 or TRBD2, with 6 bases matching each. The CDR3 protein: CASSPGGGTLQETQYF. The nucleotide sequence is TGTGCCAGCAGCCCCGGTGGCGGGACACTTCAAGAGACCCAGTACTTC.